Below are 8 T cell receptor beta chains sequenced from a single sample in a study of tumor and adjacent non-tumor tissue in lung cancer. No cell sorting was done before RNA was extracted from the tissue. A modified ARM-PCR protocol with three rounds of nested PCR amplified TCRbeta. TCRdb independently ran MiXCR on the multiplex PCR reads; one entry per CDR3 protein. The sample includes 91,000 or so distinct CDR3 sequences, 67% of them seen just once. Sequencing was carried out using lung tumor tissue. These receptors all stem from a man between 60 and 70 years old with non-small cell lung cancer.

The rearrangement uses TRBV12-3 or TRBV12-4 and TRBJ2-5; perhaps TRBD1 as D (6 bases). Trimming left V 4 bases short and J 5 bases short, with 17 bases between. This CDR3 has 15 residues. DNA for the CDR3: TGTGCCAGCAGTTCAACGACAGGTCTTACGGAGACCCAGTACTTC. Translating it yields CASSSTTGLTETQYF.

This clonotype was observed many times. The V and J genes are TRBV6-2 or TRBV6-3 and TRBJ1-5; weak D call: TRBD1 (6 bases). The germline gives CDR1 MNHEY, CDR2 SVGEGT. This CDR3 has 16 residues. Deletions cut 5 bases from V and 2 bases from J, with 16 bases between. The CDR3 DNA is TGTGCCAGCAGTGACCCCGGGGGCTCGGGCAATCAGCCCCAGCATTTT. Its translation: CASSDPGGSGNQPQHF.

Concerning this clonotype itself: One end of the junction varies from germline; a read error may be responsible. This chain uses TRBV6-2 or TRBV6-3 with TRBJ2-2; 8 nucleotides agree with TRBD2. From germline, CDR1 is MNHEY and CDR2 SVGEGT. The CDR3 has 14 residues. The CDR3 nucleotides are TGTGCCAGTCAGAGACTAGCGAGGACCTGGGAACTGTTTTTT. This codes for CASQRLARTWELFF.

The J gene is TRBJ2-1, the V gene TRBV7-2, with a possible D match to TRBD1 (7 bases). This CDR3 region has 17 residues. Germline assignment: CDR1 SGHTA and CDR2 FQGNSA. V dropped 8 bases and J dropped 2 bases, with 22 bases sitting between them. The DNA for the CDR3 is TGTGCCAGCGCACAGGGGCGGGGCGGAAACCCCTACAATGAGCAGTTCTTC. This sequence encodes CASAQGRGGNPYNEQFF.

CDR3 region: CASGGDRVAEAFF. In DNA, the CDR3 is TGTGCTAGTGGTGGGGACAGGGTTGCTGAAGCTTTCTTT. This chain joins TRBV12-5 and TRBJ1-1; the match to TRBD1 covers 9 bases. This CDR3 region has 13 residues. Trimming took 5 bases from V and 6 from J; bases not matched to a gene: 4. Germline V CDR1 and CDR2: LGHNT, FRNRAP.

As concerns this clonotype: This may arise from a read error, as a much more abundant clone is one base away. The V call is TRBV20-1, the J call TRBJ2-3; possible D gene TRBD2, 5 bases. The CDR3 length is 13 residues. The V gene's germline CDR1 is DFQATT and CDR2 SNEGSKA (reference sequence). The CDR3 reads CTAKRSADSSGYF. The CDR3, as DNA: TGCACTGCTAAGAGGTCCGCGGACTCTTCGGGGTATTTT.

As for this clonotype: Sequence at one end of the junction differs from germline and may be a read error. The chain links TRBV6-2 or TRBV6-3 to TRBJ2-7; the match to TRBD1 covers 10 bases. The CDR3 is 15 amino acids. Germline V gives CDR1 MNHEY, CDR2 SVGEGT. CDR3 loop: CASSSGQGLSYEQCF. The CDR3 bases are TGTGCCAGTAGTTCGGGACAGGGGCTCTCCTACGAGCAGTGCTTC.

CDR3 region: CSVEVTSGSYEQYF. Here the CDR3 DNA reads TGCAGCGTTGAAGTGACTAGCGGGAGCTACGAGCAGTACTTC. The chain has TRBV29-1 and TRBJ2-7; 12 positions match TRBD2. Germline V gives CDR1 SQVTM, CDR2 ANQGSEA. Trimming took 1 base from V and 3 from J; bases not matched to a gene: 1. The CDR3 totals 14 residues.